These 32 T cell receptor beta chains came from one sample sequenced in a study of blood T cell repertoires in COVID-19. This table comes from immunoSEQ multiplex PCR, and its TCRdb copy is limited to in-frame clones, with some not included. Of 100,000 to 150,000 clones detected, around 87% appear once; the ten largest clones hold roughly 7.6%. Material for sequencing was peripheral blood. These receptors came from a man aged 45-65 years with acute or convalescent COVID-19.

V usage is TRBV4-2 and J usage is TRBJ1-6; D is undetermined. The length of the CDR3 is 18 residues. The germline V gene has CDR1 LGHNA and CDR2 YNFKEQ. V dropped 4 bases and J dropped 6 bases, with 22 bases sitting between them. CDR3 sequence reads: CASSPDFEAVPINSPLHF. CDR3 DNA sequence: TGTGCCAGCAGCCCCGATTTTGAGGCCGTGCCCATTAATTCACCCCTCCACTTT.

The V call is TRBV10-3, the J call TRBJ2-5; 12 bases agree with TRBD2. CDR1 is ENHRY and CDR2 is SYGVKD in the germline V gene. After removal of 2 bases from V and 7 bases from J, the junction contained 8 bases not matched to a gene. This CDR3 spans 16 amino acids. CDR3: CAISEIPSGRVRTQYF. CDR3 DNA: TGTGCCATCAGTGAGATCCCTAGCGGGAGGGTTCGGACCCAGTACTTC.

The rearrangement uses TRBV11-3 and TRBJ2-5; 9 bases are shared with TRBD2. Germline values: CDR1 SGHNT, CDR2 YENEEA. The CDR3 is made up of 14 amino acids. V lost 5 bases to trimming and J lost 3 bases; unmatched junction nucleotides: 4. CDR3 sequence (DNA): TGTGCCAGCAGCCGACGACTAGCGGAAGAGACCCAGTACTTC. Translation gives CASSRRLAEETQYF.

The sample holds one count of this clone. The CDR3 reads CASLGGPANEKLFF. CDR3 in DNA: TGTGCCAGCTTAGGGGGTCCCGCTAATGAAAAACTGTTTTTT. This chain connects TRBV2 to TRBJ1-4; maybe TRBD1 (6 bases). V was trimmed by 8 bases and J by 3 bases, leaving 13 bases between them. CDR3 length equals 14 residues. CDR1 SNHLY and CDR2 FYNNEI come from the germline V gene.

The rearrangement joins TRBV5-4 to TRBJ2-1; TRBD2 agrees at 9 bases. Germline V gene sequence: CDR1 SGHNT, CDR2 YYREEE (reference sequence). V was clipped by 1 base and J by 9 bases; unmatched bases: 11. This CDR3 region has 16 residues. Here the CDR3 DNA reads TGTGCCAGCAGCTTGACGGGCCGAGGAGCGGGGGGTGAGCAGTTCTTC. It codes for CASSLTGRGAGGEQFF. Full variable domain (outside the CDR3, taken from reference TRBV5-4 and TRBJ2-1): ETGVTQSPTHLIKTRGQQVTLRCSSQSGHNTVSWYQQALGQGPQFIFQYYREEENGRGNFPPRFSGLQFPNYSSELNVNALELDDSALYLCASSLTGRGAGGEQFFGPGTRLTVL.

This CDR3 reads CASSLGGTGKGSNYGYTF. The CDR3 DNA reads as TGTGCCAGCAGCTTGGGAGGAACAGGGAAGGGGTCTAACTATGGCTACACCTTC. V usage is TRBV5-4 and J usage is TRBJ1-2, with TRBD1 as a possible D gene (6 bases). This CDR3 region has 18 residues. Germline CDR1 is SGHNT and CDR2 is YYREEE (reference sequence). V was trimmed by 0 bases and J by 0 bases, leaving 18 bases between them.

V and J are TRBV21-1 and TRBJ2-2; TRBD2 is taken as the D call from the table, unchecked against the DNA. TRBV21-1 is designated a pseudogene. CDR3 length: 20 amino acids. The CDR3 reads CASSTGTLAGGRFRTGELFF. Here the CDR3 DNA reads TGTGCCAGCAGCACCGGAACTCTAGCGGGAGGTAGGTTTCGGACCGGGGAGCTGTTTTTT.

The chain couples TRBV6-1 to TRBJ2-1; tentative D call: TRBD2 (7 bases). The V end lost 6 bases, the J end lost 6 bases, and 12 bases lay between the germline ends. CDR3 length: 13 amino acids. CDR1 is MNHNS, CDR2 SASEGT, per germline. The DNA of the CDR3 is TGTGCCAGCAGAGGGGGGGCACTCAATGAGCAGTTCTTC. Protein sequence: CASRGGALNEQFF.

The DNA of the CDR3 is TGCAGCGCCAGAACGACAAAAGATCAGCCCCAGCATTTT. Translated: CSARTTKDQPQHF. The rearrangement links TRBV29-1 to TRBJ1-5, with D unclear. This CDR3 region has 13 residues. Germline V gene sequence: CDR1 SQVTM, CDR2 ANQGSEA. Trimming stripped 7 bases from V and 5 bases from J, with 15 bases between. The full variable domain, rest sourced from reference TRBV29-1 and TRBJ1-5, is SAVISQKPSRDICQRGTSLTIQCQVDSQVTMMFWYRQQPGQSLTLIATANQGSEATYESGFVIDKFPISRPNLTFSTLTVSNMSPEDSSIYLCSARTTKDQPQHFGDGTRLSIL.

The J gene is TRBJ1-2, the V gene TRBV5-1; 7 bases map to TRBD1. The CDR3 covers 13 residues. Germline V gene lookup returns CDR1 SGHRS and CDR2 YFSETQ. After removal of 6 bases from V and 8 bases from J, the junction contained 10 bases not matched to a gene. The CDR3 sequence: CASNPEGAGGYTF. The CDR3 DNA reads TGCGCCAGCAATCCGGAGGGGGCTGGGGGCTACACCTTC.

This chain uses TRBV6-7 with TRBJ2-7, with TRBD1 as a possible D gene (6 bases). TRBV6-7 is an open reading frame, and its role is uncertain. There are 15 residues in the CDR3. V lost 0 bases and J lost 3, with 12 bases in between. CDR3 nucleotide sequence: TGTGCCAGCAGTTACTCGGATACAGGGTACTACGAGCAGTACTTC. Its translation: CASSYSDTGYYEQYF.

The CDR3 DNA is TGTGCCAGCTCACCATATTTGGGCGGGCCAAACTCTGGGGCCAACGTCCTGACTTTC. Translation: CASSPYLGGPNSGANVLTF. The V gene is TRBV18, the J gene TRBJ2-6, with a tentative D call TRBD2 (5 bases). The germline CDR1 and CDR2 sequences are KGHSH and LQKENI. Trimming took 2 bases from V and 0 from J, leaving 17 bases between them. This CDR3 is built from 19 residues.

This rearrangement joins TRBV3-1 (or the pseudogene TRBV3-2) to TRBJ1-2, with 10 bases aligning to TRBD1. The CDR3 is made up of 18 amino acids. Germline CDR1 LGHDT, CDR2 YNNKEL (reference sequence). The trim removed 4 bases at V and 7 bases at J, leaving 18 bases unmatched. DNA for the CDR3: TGTGCCAGCAGCCTCCATAAGGAGGAGGGACAGGGGTGGGGTGGCTACACCTTC. This encodes CASSLHKEEGQGWGGYTF.

The chain combines TRBV11-2 with TRBJ2-2; 7 nucleotides align to TRBD1. CDR1 and CDR2 (germline): SGHAT, FQNNGV. This CDR3 has 15 amino acids. J was trimmed by 9 bases and V by 5 bases; bases with no gene match: 12. In nucleotides, the CDR3 is TGTGCCAGCAGCCCACTAAGGACAGGACGGCGGGAGCTGTTTTTT. It encodes CASSPLRTGRRELFF.

This rearrangement joins TRBV10-3 to TRBJ2-1, with D possibly being TRBD1 (6 bases). Deletions cut 6 bases from V and 13 bases from J, with 25 bases between. The germline V gene has CDR1 ENHRY and CDR2 SYGVKD. This CDR3 contains 15 residues. CDR3 coding DNA: TGTGCCATCAGGGGGGCGGGTACAGTAGGAACGCCCCAGTTCTTC. Protein sequence: CAIRGAGTVGTPQFF.

V usage is TRBV30 and J usage is TRBJ2-7; 9 bases are a match to TRBD1. Germline V gives CDR1 GTSNPN, CDR2 SVGIG (reference sequence). The CDR3 has 11 amino acids. The junction had 1 base not matched to a gene; V was cut back by 5 bases and J by 5 bases. The DNA for the CDR3 is TGTGCCTGGGGACAGGGGAACGAGCAGTACTTC. It encodes CAWGQGNEQYF. The entire variable domain, with the rest obtained from reference TRBV30 and TRBJ2-7, is as follows: SQTIHQWPATLVQPVGSPLSLECTVEGTSNPNLYWYRQAAGRGLQLLFYSVGIGQISSEVPQNLSASRPQDRQFILSSKKLLLSDSGFYLCAWGQGNEQYFGPGTRLTVT.

The CDR3 DNA follows: TGCAGTGCTATTGATGGTAGCGGATCCTACGAGCAGTACTTC. Translated, it gives CSAIDGSGSYEQYF. The chain uses TRBV20-1 and TRBJ2-7; D might be TRBD2 (6 bases). CDR3 length: 14 amino acids. Germline V CDR1 and CDR2: DFQATT, SNEGSKA (reference sequence). V lost 4 bases, J lost 1 base, and 14 bases lay in between.

The chain uses TRBV4-2 and TRBJ2-3, with TRBD1 matching 8 bases. This CDR3 comprises 18 residues. Germline CDR1 LGHNA, CDR2 YNFKEQ. The junction had 15 bases not matched to a gene; V was cut back by 5 bases and J by 2 bases. Here the CDR3 DNA reads TGTGCCAGCAGCACCCCCTGGACAGGGCCCACACACACAGATACGCAGTATTTT. This encodes CASSTPWTGPTHTDTQYF.

The chain recombines TRBV11-2 with TRBJ2-2; 7 nucleotides match TRBD2. This CDR3 has 15 residues. V gave up 6 bases and J gave up 1 base; unmatched junction bases: 5. CDR1 is SGHAT and CDR2 is FQNNGV in the germline V gene. CDR3 sequence: CASRYTSVNTGELFF. CDR3 sequence (DNA): TGTGCCAGCAGGTATACTAGCGTGAACACCGGGGAGCTGTTTTTT.

The chain has TRBV19 and TRBJ1-2; D may be TRBD1 (5 bases). V lost 7 bases and J lost 6, with 18 bases in between. The CDR3 runs 14 residues. CDR1 is LNHDA, CDR2 SQIVND, per germline (reference sequence). CDR3 amino acids: CASNRRREGHGYTF. The CDR3 region has the DNA TGTGCCAGTAATAGACGCAGGGAAGGCCATGGCTACACCTTC.

This chain connects TRBV6-5 to TRBJ2-1; 10 nucleotides agree with TRBD2. The CDR3 sequence is 15 residues long. Germline-derived CDR1 and CDR2 are MNHEY and SVGAGI. V gave up 6 bases and J gave up 2 bases; unmatched junction bases: 4. The CDR3 region is CASSSGTSAYNEQFF. In DNA form, the CDR3 reads TGTGCCAGCAGCTCCGGGACTAGCGCCTACAATGAGCAGTTCTTC.

This clone was counted once. The chain uses TRBV7-8 and TRBJ1-1, with 7 bases matching TRBD1. After removal of 5 bases from V and 0 bases from J, the junction contained 6 bases not matched to a gene. The CDR3 contains 15 residues. Germline CDR1 SGHVS, CDR2 FQNEAQ. Here the CDR3 reads CASSQRGQMNTEAFF. As DNA, the CDR3 is TGTGCCAGCAGCCAACGGGGACAGATGAACACTGAAGCTTTCTTT.

The CDR3 bases are TGTGCCTGGAGCAAAGTCGGGACAGGGGATGGCTACACCTTC. Translating it yields CAWSKVGTGDGYTF. The chain uses TRBV30 and TRBJ1-2; TRBD1 matches 10 bases. V gave up 3 bases and J gave up 6 bases; unmatched junction bases: 7. Germline V gives CDR1 GTSNPN, CDR2 SVGIG (reference sequence). The CDR3 length is 14 residues.

The chain employs TRBV18 and TRBJ2-5; unclear D gene. The CDR3 extends over 15 amino acids. Trimming left V 3 bases short and J 3 bases short, with 14 bases between. CDR1 KGHSH and CDR2 LQKENI come from the germline V gene. The CDR3 region is CASSPIGLTEETQYF. The CDR3 bases are TGTGCCAGCTCACCGATTGGGCTAACCGAAGAGACCCAGTACTTC. Full variable domain (rest looked up from reference TRBV18 and TRBJ2-5): NAGVMQNPRHLVRRRGQEARLRCSPMKGHSHVYWYRQLPEEGLKFMVYLQKENIIDESGMPKERFSAEFPKEGPSILRIQQVVRGDSAAYFCASSPIGLTEETQYFGPGTRLLVL.

This chain uses TRBV5-1 with TRBJ1-3; possible D gene TRBD1, 5 bases. Trimming took 4 bases from V and 5 from J, leaving 10 bases between them. CDR1 and CDR2 from the germline V gene are SGHRS and YFSETQ. The CDR3 is 13 residues long. The CDR3 DNA reads TGCGCCAGCAGCACCAAGGACAGAAACACCATATATTTT. Amino acid sequence: CASSTKDRNTIYF. Based on the CDR3 plus reference TRBV5-1 and TRBJ1-3, the full variable domain is KAGVTQTPRYLIKTRGQQVTLSCSPISGHRSVSWYQQTPGQGLQFLFEYFSETQRNKGNFPGRFSGRQFSNSRSEMNVSTLELGDSALYLCASSTKDRNTIYFGEGSWLTVV.

The count of this clone is one. The chain links TRBV28 to TRBJ1-2; TRBD1 agrees at 8 bases. The CDR3 has 16 residues. The germline CDR1 and CDR2 sequences are MDHEN and SYDVKM. Losses at the gene ends were 2 bases for V and 3 bases for J; bases not matched to a gene: 8. CDR3 in amino acids: CASSLGGSGGYYGYTF. The CDR3 nucleotides read TGTGCCAGCAGTTTAGGAGGTTCAGGGGGCTACTATGGCTACACCTTC.

CDR3 coding DNA: TGTGCCAGCAGTGGACTGAACTATGGCTACACCTTC. This encodes CASSGLNYGYTF. This chain joins TRBV12-3 or TRBV12-4 and TRBJ1-2; D call uncertain. This CDR3 comprises 12 residues. V was cut by 5 bases and J by 2 bases, with 6 bases left in between.

The chain is built from TRBV7-2 and TRBJ2-2, with D unresolved. The germline V gene has CDR1 SGHTA and CDR2 FQGNSA. V dropped 5 bases and J dropped 4 bases, with 20 bases sitting between them. The CDR3 spans 17 residues. The CDR3 region is CASSPPSQPRGTGELFF. The CDR3 DNA reads TGTGCCAGCAGCCCTCCCTCCCAGCCCCGCGGCACCGGGGAGCTGTTTTTT. The complete variable domain, with remaining parts taken from reference TRBV7-2 and TRBJ2-2, reads GAGVSQSPSNKVTEKGKDVELRCDPISGHTALYWYRQSLGQGLEFLIYFQGNSAPDKSGLPSDRFSAERTGGSVSTLTIQRTQQEDSAVYLCASSPPSQPRGTGELFFGEGSRLTVL.

The chain carries TRBV29-1 and TRBJ1-2; the D is unclear. Trimming removed 6 bases from V and 2 bases from J, with 10 bases in between. The CDR3 is 12 amino acids. Germline-derived CDR1 and CDR2 are SQVTM and ANQGSEA. In nucleotides, the CDR3 is TGCAGCGTGGAGACGGGAAACTATGGCTACACCTTC. Its translation is CSVETGNYGYTF.

The chain uses TRBV11-3 and TRBJ2-2; 10 bases fit TRBD2. Unmatched junction bases numbered 3, after V lost 4 bases and J lost 1 base. In germline, CDR1 is SGHNT, CDR2 YENEEA. This CDR3 contains 16 residues. The CDR3 is CASSSGLARNTGELFF. The CDR3 DNA sequence: TGTGCCAGCAGCTCGGGACTAGCGAGGAACACCGGGGAGCTGTTTTTT.

V is TRBV19 and J is TRBJ2-1; 7 bases align to TRBD2. CDR3 size: 11 residues. Per the germline V gene, CDR1 is LNHDA and CDR2 is SQIVND (reference sequence). Trimming cost V 6 bases and J 13 bases; bases outside gene matches: 6. CDR3 amino acids: CASRDGTNQFF. CDR3 DNA: TGTGCCAGTAGGGACGGGACTAACCAGTTCTTC.

V usage is TRBV2 and J usage is TRBJ2-3; D is possibly TRBD1 (6 bases). The V gene's germline CDR1 is SNHLY and CDR2 FYNNEI. The V and J ends lost 5 bases and 2 bases respectively, with 14 bases between them. The CDR3 sequence is 15 residues long. The chain's CDR3 is CASSYPGTTTDTQYF. CDR3 nucleotide sequence: TGTGCCAGCAGTTATCCCGGGACAACCACAGATACGCAGTATTTT.